Presented here are 32 T cell receptor beta chains from one specimen sequenced in a study of B cell selection in AIRE deficiency. Regulatory T cells were sorted as CD4+CD25hiCD127low/negative cells. Some clones are missing from TCRdb's copy, which holds only in-frame ones; the method was immunoSEQ multiplex PCR. The sample lists roughly 4,900 clones; around 87% were seen once. Source material: Tregs sorted from PBMCs. These receptors were collected from a human donor with AIRE deficiency.

Concerning this clone: Other DNA variants within this sample encode the same CDR3. The rearrangement links TRBV11-3 to TRBJ2-7; no firm D call. Germline CDR1 and CDR2: SGHNT and YENEEA. V lost 5 bases, J lost 2 bases, and 10 bases lay in between. The CDR3 totals 13 residues. The CDR3 coding sequence is TGTGCCAGCAGCCAACTCTGGACCTACGAGCAGTACTTC. It specifies CASSQLWTYEQYF.

The chain links TRBV10-3 to TRBJ2-1, with 13 bases aligning to TRBD2. There are 15 residues in the CDR3. V trimming: 6 bases; J trimming: 9 bases; junction bases outside the gene matches: 8. The germline CDR1 and CDR2 sequences are ENHRY and SYGVKD. CDR3 bases: TGTGCCATCAGAACAACTAGCGGGGGGGCCGGTGAGCAGTTCTTC. Protein product: CAIRTTSGGAGEQFF.

This clone was observed a handful of times. The CDR3 spells CASGSLYRDSPLHF. CDR3 in DNA: TGTGCCAGTGGGAGCCTATATCGGGATTCACCCCTCCACTTT. The rearrangement links TRBV30 to TRBJ1-6; no clear D gene. The CDR3 totals 14 residues. The V end was cut by 8 bases, the J end by 8 bases, with 19 bases between. The V gene's germline CDR1 is GTSNPN and CDR2 SVGIG (reference sequence).

This sequence joins TRBV11-2 and TRBJ2-7, with TRBD1 identical over 7 bases. J gave up 3 bases and V 0 bases, and 14 bases lay outside the gene matches. The germline V gene has CDR1 SGHAT and CDR2 FQNNGV. The CDR3 contains 18 residues. The CDR3 loop is CASSLDSGPDRDLYEQYF. The CDR3 DNA sequence: TGTGCCAGCAGCTTAGATAGTGGGCCAGACAGGGACCTCTACGAGCAGTACTTC. Full variable domain (remainder filled in from reference TRBV11-2 and TRBJ2-7): EAGVAQSPRYKIIEKRQSVAFWCNPISGHATLYWYQQILGQGPKLLIQFQNNGVVDDSQLPKDRFSAERLKGVDSTLKIQPAKLEDSAVYLCASSLDSGPDRDLYEQYFGPGTRLTVT.

This clone was found once. J is TRBJ2-7 and V is TRBV6-1; unclear D gene. Deletions cut 8 bases from V and 1 base from J, with 12 bases between. The germline CDR1 and CDR2 sequences are MNHNS and SASEGT. This CDR3 is built from 13 residues. The CDR3 nucleotides read TGTGCCAGCGAACAGCTATCATCCTACGAGCAGTACTTC. Encoded protein: CASEQLSSYEQYF.

V and J are TRBV5-1 and TRBJ2-7; D remains unclear. CDR3 length equals 13 residues. Germline-derived CDR1 and CDR2 are SGHRS and YFSETQ. V was trimmed by 5 bases and J by 2 bases, leaving 11 bases between them. The DNA of the CDR3 is TGCGCCAGCAGGCGGCCAGGCGCCTACGAGCAGTACTTC. It codes for CASRRPGAYEQYF.

The genes are TRBV5-1 and TRBJ2-3; D call uncertain. The germline V gene encodes CDR1 SGHRS and CDR2 YFSETQ. The CDR3 runs 13 residues. Between the trimmed V and J ends, which lost 0 bases and 3 bases, there was a span of 5 bases. In DNA form, the CDR3 reads TGCGCCAGCAGCTTGGATCAGACAGATACGCAGTATTTT. Its protein is CASSLDQTDTQYF. The full variable domain, its missing parts supplied by reference TRBV5-1 and TRBJ2-3, is KAGVTQTPRYLIKTRGQQVTLSCSPISGHRSVSWYQQTPGQGLQFLFEYFSETQRNKGNFPGRFSGRQFSNSRSEMNVSTLELGDSALYLCASSLDQTDTQYFGPGTRLTVL.

The chain carries TRBV5-1 and TRBJ1-2; D uncertain. V lost 0 bases, J lost 1 base, and 1 base lay in between. The CDR3 totals 12 residues. Germline-derived CDR1 and CDR2 are SGHRS and YFSETQ. The DNA for the CDR3 is TGCGCCAGCAGCTTGGATAACTATGGCTACACCTTC. It specifies CASSLDNYGYTF.

The chain has TRBV7-1 and TRBJ1-1; 8 nucleotides match TRBD1. TRBV7-1 is flagged as an ORF with uncertain function. J was trimmed by 1 base and V by 4 bases; bases with no gene match: 5. The CDR3 runs to 15 residues. In DNA form, the CDR3 reads TGTGCCAGCAGCTTCCTCGGACAGGGGAACACTGAAGCTTTCTTT. Amino acid sequence: CASSFLGQGNTEAFF.

The chain carries TRBV9 and TRBJ1-2; no firm D call. V lost 7 bases to trimming and J lost 5 bases, with 9 bases between them. The length of the CDR3 is 11 residues. Germline-derived CDR1 and CDR2 are SGDLS and YYNGEE. This CDR3 is CASGRGYGYTF. As DNA, the CDR3 is TGTGCCAGCGGTCGCGGGTATGGCTACACCTTC.

This chain uses TRBV5-6 with TRBJ2-3; D is unresolved. Germline CDR1 SGHDT, CDR2 YYEEEE. The V gene lost 2 bases and the J gene lost 3 bases, with 1 base spanning the gap. The CDR3 length is 11 residues. CDR3 loop: CASSFTDTQYF. In DNA form, the CDR3 reads TGTGCCAGCAGCTTTACAGATACGCAGTATTTT.

A note on this clone: The junction departs from germline at one end; a sequencing error may be responsible. CDR3 residues: CASRGLAGTYEQYF. The CDR3 DNA follows: TGTGCTAGCAGGGGTCTAGCGGGTACCTACGAGCAGTACTTC. The chain combines TRBV7-7 with TRBJ2-7, with 8 bases identical to TRBD2. Germline assignment: CDR1 SSHAT and CDR2 FNYEAQ (reference sequence). The CDR3 is made up of 14 amino acids.

The chain recombines TRBV5-1 with TRBJ1-1; D not resolved. CDR1 is SGHRS, CDR2 YFSETQ, per germline. This CDR3 contains 15 residues. V lost 0 bases and J lost 0, with 9 bases in between. Written as DNA, the CDR3 is TGCGCCAGCAGCTTGGGGGCAGCCATGAACACTGAAGCTTTCTTT. It specifies CASSLGAAMNTEAFF.

CDR3 amino acids: CASSQPYKGTEAFF. CDR3 nucleotides: TGCGCCAGCAGCCAACCTTACAAAGGTACTGAAGCTTTCTTT. The V call is TRBV4-1, the J call TRBJ1-1, with D unresolved. There are 14 residues in the CDR3. V dropped 2 bases and J dropped 5 bases, with 12 bases sitting between them. CDR1 is MGHRA and CDR2 is YSYEKL in the germline V gene.

V gene TRBV7-8 combines with J gene TRBJ2-7; 12 nucleotides line up with TRBD1. Per germline, CDR1 SGHVS and CDR2 FQNEAQ. The CDR3 is 17 residues long. The junction had 14 bases not matched to a gene; V was cut back by 5 bases and J by 6 bases. The CDR3: CASSLVSGGTGGIEQYF. The CDR3 DNA follows: TGTGCCAGCAGCCTAGTTAGTGGGGGGACAGGGGGCATCGAGCAGTACTTC.

The chain is built from TRBV30 and TRBJ1-4; D gene ambiguous. The CDR3 is made up of 11 amino acids. Germline V CDR1 and CDR2: GTSNPN, SVGIG (reference sequence). Trimming took 0 bases from V and 10 from J, leaving 6 bases between them. CDR3 DNA: TGTGCCTGGAGTGTACTTGGAAAACTGTTTTTT. The encoded protein is CAWSVLGKLFF. Complete variable domain (other parts from reference TRBV30 and TRBJ1-4): SQTIHQWPATLVQPVGSPLSLECTVEGTSNPNLYWYRQAAGRGLQLLFYSVGIGQISSEVPQNLSASRPQDRQFILSSKKLLLSDSGFYLCAWSVLGKLFFGSGTQLSVL.

The chain recombines TRBV2 with TRBJ1-6; D is unclear. CDR3 length: 12 amino acids. The germline V gene encodes CDR1 SNHLY and CDR2 FYNNEI. V gave up 3 bases and J gave up 5 bases, with 2 bases separating them. The CDR3: CASSDNNSPLHF. In nucleotides, the CDR3 is TGTGCCAGCAGTGACAATAATTCACCCCTCCACTTT.

This chain connects TRBV2 to TRBJ2-3; D gene uncertain. The CDR3 covers 12 residues. Germline-derived CDR1 and CDR2 are SNHLY and FYNNEI. Trimming removed 5 bases at V and 0 bases at J, with 3 bases between. CDR3 DNA sequence: TGTGCCAGCAGTATTAGCACAGATACGCAGTATTTT. Protein: CASSISTDTQYF.

The V call is TRBV5-1, the J call TRBJ2-3, with D possibly matching TRBD2 (6 bases). The CDR3 loop spans 14 amino acids. V gave up 5 bases and J gave up 1 base, with 11 bases separating them. In germline, CDR1 is SGHRS, CDR2 YFSETQ. CDR3 residues: CASRTGVGTDTQYF. The CDR3 DNA sequence: TGCGCCAGCAGGACGGGGGTGGGCACAGATACGCAGTATTTT.

The rearrangement uses TRBV4-3 and TRBJ2-2, with a weak D call TRBD1 (6 bases). Trimming removed 0 bases from V and 15 bases from J, with 14 bases in between. CDR3 size: 13 residues. Germline-derived CDR1 and CDR2 are LGHNA and YSLEER. DNA for the CDR3: TGCGCCAGCAGCCAAGACACAGGGTGGAGAATGTTTTTT. It specifies CASSQDTGWRMFF.

The gene calls are TRBV2 and TRBJ2-3; 7 nucleotides line up with TRBD1. V shed 4 bases, J shed 1 base, and the junction held 2 bases outside the gene matches. From germline, CDR1 is SNHLY and CDR2 FYNNEI. The CDR3 is 14 residues long. CDR3 sequence reads: CASSGGGGTDTQYF. The DNA of the CDR3 is TGTGCCAGCAGTGGAGGGGGCGGCACAGATACGCAGTATTTT.

The chain links TRBV30 to TRBJ1-6; D uncertain. This CDR3 region has 15 residues. V lost 2 bases and J 4 bases, leaving 12 bases between the germline ends. Germline loops: CDR1 GTSNPN, CDR2 SVGIG (reference sequence). The CDR3 sequence: CAWSPSAAYNSPLHF. DNA of the CDR3: TGTGCCTGGAGTCCCTCGGCAGCTTATAATTCACCCCTCCACTTT.

The rearrangement uses TRBV6-4 and TRBJ2-7; possibly TRBD2 for D (6 bases). V was shortened by 0 bases and J by 5 bases, with 14 bases between the two germline ends. The CDR3 loop spans 15 amino acids. CDR1 MRHNA and CDR2 SNTAGT come from the germline V gene. CDR3 residues: CASSDSRRGGNEQYF. The CDR3 DNA reads TGTGCCAGCAGTGACTCGAGGAGGGGAGGAAACGAGCAGTACTTC.

The chain couples TRBV18 to TRBJ2-5; no reliable D call. This CDR3 is built from 13 residues. Germline-derived CDR1 and CDR2 are KGHSH and LQKENI. Trimming removed 2 bases from V and 5 bases from J, with 9 bases in between. DNA for the CDR3: TGTGCCAGCTCACCAGGGATATGGGAGACCCAGTACTTC. Translation: CASSPGIWETQYF.

V usage is TRBV4-3 and J usage is TRBJ2-3; perhaps D is TRBD1 or TRBD2 (5 bases each). This CDR3 comprises 15 residues. Trimming took off 0 bases at V and 2 bases at J, with 9 bases between the two ends. Germline values: CDR1 LGHNA, CDR2 YSLEER. This CDR3 is CASSQEGRPTDTQYF. Written as DNA, the CDR3 is TGCGCCAGCAGCCAAGAGGGACGGCCCACAGATACGCAGTATTTT.

CDR3 DNA: TGTGCCAGCAGCCCACGTCCCATAGCAGCCAAAAACATTCAGTACTTC. It yields the protein CASSPRPIAAKNIQYF. The V call is TRBV7-2, the J call TRBJ2-4; no clear D gene. V lost 5 bases, J lost 0 bases, and 14 bases lay in between. The CDR3 spans 16 residues. CDR1 SGHTA and CDR2 FQGNSA come from the germline V gene.

This clone has only a few counts. The rearrangement uses TRBV2 and TRBJ2-3, with a weak D call TRBD2 (5 bases). V was clipped by 0 bases and J by 5 bases, with 6 bases between them. Germline CDR1 reads SNHLY; CDR2 reads FYNNEI. The CDR3 extends over 13 amino acids. For the CDR3, the DNA is TGTGCCAGCAGTGAAGCGCGGGTAGATACGCAGTATTTT. This translates into CASSEARVDTQYF.

This clone was detected a few times. The gene calls are TRBV18 and TRBJ1-2; 7 bases match TRBD1. V dropped 5 bases and J dropped 0; count of bases not matched to a gene: 6. This CDR3 has 15 amino acids. The V gene's germline CDR1 is KGHSH and CDR2 LQKENI. This CDR3 reads CASSGTGQPNYGYTF. DNA of the CDR3: TGTGCCAGCTCAGGAACGGGACAGCCTAACTATGGCTACACCTTC.

The V and J genes are TRBV18 and TRBJ1-2; D is uncertain. Trimming cost V 3 bases and J 10 bases, with 12 bases left between them. There are 12 residues in the CDR3. The V gene's germline CDR1 is KGHSH and CDR2 LQKENI. CDR3 amino acids: CASSPVEGDYTF. In nucleotides, the CDR3 is TGTGCCAGCTCACCGGTGGAGGGAGACTACACCTTC.

The V gene is TRBV11-3, the J gene TRBJ1-4; no definite D call. This CDR3 region has 14 residues. V lost 6 bases to trimming and J lost 8 bases, with 16 bases between them. The germline V gene encodes CDR1 SGHNT and CDR2 YENEEA. The CDR3 region is CASSQLSKEEKLFF. The CDR3 nucleotides are TGTGCCAGCAGTCAATTGTCCAAGGAGGAAAAACTGTTTTTT.

The chain couples TRBV19 to TRBJ2-3; 8 nucleotides align to TRBD1. This CDR3 region has 13 residues. With 6 bases clipped from V and 1 base from J, the junction kept 0 bases outside the gene matches. The V gene's germline CDR1 is LNHDA and CDR2 SQIVND (reference sequence). The CDR3 DNA reads TGTGCCAGTAGGACAGGGGGCACAGATACGCAGTATTTT. Translated, it gives CASRTGGTDTQYF.

This chain links TRBV19 with TRBJ1-1; maybe TRBD1 (5 bases). V was clipped by 7 bases and J by 1 base, with 16 bases between them. This CDR3 comprises 15 residues. Germline loops: CDR1 LNHDA, CDR2 SQIVND (reference sequence). The CDR3 sequence is CASTSPGRKNTEAFF. Written as DNA, the CDR3 is TGTGCCAGTACGAGTCCAGGGCGGAAGAACACTGAAGCTTTCTTT.